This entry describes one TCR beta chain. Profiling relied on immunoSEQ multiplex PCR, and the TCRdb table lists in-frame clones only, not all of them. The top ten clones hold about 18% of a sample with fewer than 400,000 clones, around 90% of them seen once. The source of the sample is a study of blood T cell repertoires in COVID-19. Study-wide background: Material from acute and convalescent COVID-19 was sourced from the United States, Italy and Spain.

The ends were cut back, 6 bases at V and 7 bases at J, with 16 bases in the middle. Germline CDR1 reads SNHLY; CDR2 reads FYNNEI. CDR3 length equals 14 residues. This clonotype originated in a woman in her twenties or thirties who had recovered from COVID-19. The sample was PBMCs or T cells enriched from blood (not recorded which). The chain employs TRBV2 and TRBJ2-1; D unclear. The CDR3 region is CASSERFGWNEQFF. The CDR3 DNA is TGTGCCAGCAGCGAGAGGTTTGGATGGAATGAGCAGTTCTTC.